The rows below give T cell receptor beta chains drawn from one sample of a study of shared T cell receptors in the human thymus. Clones were read by immunoSEQ multiplex PCR, and TCRdb kept only the in-frame ones, dropping some. The repertoire holds approximately 68,000 clones, with 90% to 95% as singletons. Sequenced sample: thymocytes. These receptors were collected from a human donor. CDR3s include the opening cysteine and the closing phenylalanine or tryptophan. A D gene is named only where the DNA matches it firmly. The size entry is marked missing in some rows and otherwise reads once, few, many or a size class.

V: TRBV4-3
size: .
D: .
J: TRBJ1-3
length: 14
DNA: TGCGCCAGCAGCCATAAGAGCTCTGGAAACACCATATATTTT
CDR3: CASSHKSSGNTIYF

V: TRBV6-1
size: once
D: .
J: TRBJ1-5
length: 14
DNA: TGTGCCACCCTCGGGACCGGGGCCAATCAGCCCCAGCATTTT
CDR3: CATLGTGANQPQHF

V: TRBV25-1
size: .
D: .
J: TRBJ1-2
length: 13
DNA: TGTGCCAGCAGTGAATCTAGGCATTATGGCTACACCTTC
CDR3: CASSESRHYGYTF

V: TRBV5-1
size: once
D: .
J: TRBJ2-1
length: 15
DNA: TGCGCCAGCAGCTTGGAGGGACGGAATAATAGTGAGCAGTTCTTC
CDR3: CASSLEGRNNSEQFF

V: TRBV27
size: once
D: TRBD1
J: TRBJ1-1
length: 15
DNA: TGTGCCAGCAGTCCCCCGACAGGGGCGGTCACTGAAGCTTTCTTT
CDR3: CASSPPTGAVTEAFF

V: TRBV20-1
size: .
D: .
J: TRBJ2-7
length: 11
DNA: TGCAGTGCTTACGGATCAACTGAGCAGTACTTC
CDR3: CSAYGSTEQYF

V: TRBV19
size: .
D: .
J: TRBJ2-3
length: 13
DNA: TGTGCCAGTAGTCCAGGCGGGGCAGATACGCAGTATTTT
CDR3: CASSPGGADTQYF

V: TRBV21-1
size: .
D: .
J: TRBJ1-6
length: 17
DNA: TGTGCCAGCAGCAAATCGGTGTGTGGTTGGGATAATTCACCCCTCCACTTT
CDR3: CASSKSVCGWDNSPLHF

V: TRBV4-3
size: .
D: .
J: TRBJ2-1
length: 17
DNA: TGCGCCAGCAGGGACAGGGCTAGCGGAGAATCCTACAATGAGCAGTTCTTC
CDR3: CASRDRASGESYNEQFF

V: TRBV9
size: .
D: .
J: TRBJ2-2
length: 17
DNA: TGTGCCAGCAGCGCTAGGCAGGGTCTGGAGGACACCGGGGAGCTGTTTTTT
CDR3: CASSARQGLEDTGELFF

V: TRBV11-3
size: .
D: .
J: TRBJ2-3
length: 15
DNA: TGTGCCAGCAGCTTAGAAGCGCACCGCACAGATACGCAGTATTTT
CDR3: CASSLEAHRTDTQYF

V: TRBV7-2
size: .
D: .
J: TRBJ1-4
length: 14
DNA: TGTGCCAGCAGCCGGACGGAGGAAAATGAAAAACTGTTTTTT
CDR3: CASSRTEENEKLFF

V: TRBV4-2
size: .
D: .
J: TRBJ2-3
length: 18
DNA: TGTGCCAGCAGCCACCACAGGGTATCGCTTCGGAGCACAGATACGCAGTATTTT
CDR3: CASSHHRVSLRSTDTQYF

V: TRBV28
size: .
D: TRBD1
J: TRBJ1-3
length: 16
DNA: TGTGCCAGCAGGGGACAGTACACCACGTCTGGAAACACCATATATTTT
CDR3: CASRGQYTTSGNTIYF

V: TRBV28
size: .
D: .
J: TRBJ1-3
length: 18
DNA: TGTGCCAGCAGAATTACCAGCCGGGGCAGGGCTTTTGGAAACACCATATATTTT
CDR3: CASRITSRGRAFGNTIYF

V: TRBV15
size: .
D: .
J: TRBJ1-2
length: 15
DNA: TGTGCCACCAGCAACTCGGCCGGGACGTACTATGGCTACACCTTC
CDR3: CATSNSAGTYYGYTF

V: TRBV19
size: .
D: TRBD1
J: TRBJ2-1
length: 15
DNA: TGTGCCAGTAGTGTAGGCCCCAATCAGGGGGCCGGGTCGGTCTTC
CDR3: CASSVGPNQGAGSVF

V: TRBV7-5
size: .
D: .
J: TRBJ2-1
length: 15
DNA: TGTGTCAGAAGATACAACAGGGGAGGTAACAATGAGCAGTTCTTC
CDR3: CVRRYNRGGNNEQFF

V: TRBV2
size: .
D: TRBD1
J: TRBJ1-1
length: 16
DNA: TGTGCCAGCAGTGAAGGCTCCGGGACAGGGAATGCTGAAGCTTTCTTT
CDR3: CASSEGSGTGNAEAFF

V: TRBV7-3
size: .
D: .
J: TRBJ2-2
length: 17
DNA: TGTGCCAGCAGCTTAACCAATTTTCAGTCGGACACCGGGGAGCTGTTTTTT
CDR3: CASSLTNFQSDTGELFF

V: TRBV5-8
size: .
D: .
J: TRBJ1-2
length: 15
DNA: TGTGCCAGCAGCTTGGATTGTTGCACAGGCCGGGGCTACACCTTC
CDR3: CASSLDCCTGRGYTF

V: TRBV19
size: .
D: TRBD1
J: TRBJ1-2
length: 15
DNA: TGTGCCAGTAGCTACGCTACAGGGGAGGAAGATGGCTACACCTTC
CDR3: CASSYATGEEDGYTF

V: TRBV4-2
size: .
D: TRBD1
J: TRBJ2-2
length: 17
DNA: TGTGCCAGCAGCCATGAAGGGGGCCGTCCGGGCCGTGGGGAGCTGTTTTTT
CDR3: CASSHEGGRPGRGELFF